Listed here is a single TCR beta chain. Those enrolled in Seattle joined during active infection and were followed longitudinally afterward. This sample was taken from a study of blood T cell repertoires in COVID-19. Background on the study: Both acute and convalescent COVID-19 samples were obtained from the United States, Italy and Spain.

Original methodology: Counts of nucleated cells, estimated from reference gene primer amplification, were obtained. This table comes from immunoSEQ multiplex PCR, and its TCRdb copy is limited to in-frame clones, with some not included. The V and J calls and clone size come from that table; D and trimming were worked out from the DNA. The repertoire has about 180,000 clones, more than 75% of them found once; the top ten carry approximately 13%. CDR3 length equals 14 residues. The V end lost 4 bases, the J end lost 5 bases, and 15 bases lay between the germline ends. Germline CDR1 SGHRS, CDR2 YFSETQ. This receptor was identified in a woman in her seventies with COVID-19, enrolled during active disease. Sequencing input: peripheral blood. J is TRBJ2-5 and V is TRBV5-1, with D tentatively TRBD1 (5 bases). In DNA, the CDR3 is TGCGCCAGCAGCCGTCGGACAAATAGGGAGACCCAGTACTTC. Translation: CASSRRTNRETQYF.